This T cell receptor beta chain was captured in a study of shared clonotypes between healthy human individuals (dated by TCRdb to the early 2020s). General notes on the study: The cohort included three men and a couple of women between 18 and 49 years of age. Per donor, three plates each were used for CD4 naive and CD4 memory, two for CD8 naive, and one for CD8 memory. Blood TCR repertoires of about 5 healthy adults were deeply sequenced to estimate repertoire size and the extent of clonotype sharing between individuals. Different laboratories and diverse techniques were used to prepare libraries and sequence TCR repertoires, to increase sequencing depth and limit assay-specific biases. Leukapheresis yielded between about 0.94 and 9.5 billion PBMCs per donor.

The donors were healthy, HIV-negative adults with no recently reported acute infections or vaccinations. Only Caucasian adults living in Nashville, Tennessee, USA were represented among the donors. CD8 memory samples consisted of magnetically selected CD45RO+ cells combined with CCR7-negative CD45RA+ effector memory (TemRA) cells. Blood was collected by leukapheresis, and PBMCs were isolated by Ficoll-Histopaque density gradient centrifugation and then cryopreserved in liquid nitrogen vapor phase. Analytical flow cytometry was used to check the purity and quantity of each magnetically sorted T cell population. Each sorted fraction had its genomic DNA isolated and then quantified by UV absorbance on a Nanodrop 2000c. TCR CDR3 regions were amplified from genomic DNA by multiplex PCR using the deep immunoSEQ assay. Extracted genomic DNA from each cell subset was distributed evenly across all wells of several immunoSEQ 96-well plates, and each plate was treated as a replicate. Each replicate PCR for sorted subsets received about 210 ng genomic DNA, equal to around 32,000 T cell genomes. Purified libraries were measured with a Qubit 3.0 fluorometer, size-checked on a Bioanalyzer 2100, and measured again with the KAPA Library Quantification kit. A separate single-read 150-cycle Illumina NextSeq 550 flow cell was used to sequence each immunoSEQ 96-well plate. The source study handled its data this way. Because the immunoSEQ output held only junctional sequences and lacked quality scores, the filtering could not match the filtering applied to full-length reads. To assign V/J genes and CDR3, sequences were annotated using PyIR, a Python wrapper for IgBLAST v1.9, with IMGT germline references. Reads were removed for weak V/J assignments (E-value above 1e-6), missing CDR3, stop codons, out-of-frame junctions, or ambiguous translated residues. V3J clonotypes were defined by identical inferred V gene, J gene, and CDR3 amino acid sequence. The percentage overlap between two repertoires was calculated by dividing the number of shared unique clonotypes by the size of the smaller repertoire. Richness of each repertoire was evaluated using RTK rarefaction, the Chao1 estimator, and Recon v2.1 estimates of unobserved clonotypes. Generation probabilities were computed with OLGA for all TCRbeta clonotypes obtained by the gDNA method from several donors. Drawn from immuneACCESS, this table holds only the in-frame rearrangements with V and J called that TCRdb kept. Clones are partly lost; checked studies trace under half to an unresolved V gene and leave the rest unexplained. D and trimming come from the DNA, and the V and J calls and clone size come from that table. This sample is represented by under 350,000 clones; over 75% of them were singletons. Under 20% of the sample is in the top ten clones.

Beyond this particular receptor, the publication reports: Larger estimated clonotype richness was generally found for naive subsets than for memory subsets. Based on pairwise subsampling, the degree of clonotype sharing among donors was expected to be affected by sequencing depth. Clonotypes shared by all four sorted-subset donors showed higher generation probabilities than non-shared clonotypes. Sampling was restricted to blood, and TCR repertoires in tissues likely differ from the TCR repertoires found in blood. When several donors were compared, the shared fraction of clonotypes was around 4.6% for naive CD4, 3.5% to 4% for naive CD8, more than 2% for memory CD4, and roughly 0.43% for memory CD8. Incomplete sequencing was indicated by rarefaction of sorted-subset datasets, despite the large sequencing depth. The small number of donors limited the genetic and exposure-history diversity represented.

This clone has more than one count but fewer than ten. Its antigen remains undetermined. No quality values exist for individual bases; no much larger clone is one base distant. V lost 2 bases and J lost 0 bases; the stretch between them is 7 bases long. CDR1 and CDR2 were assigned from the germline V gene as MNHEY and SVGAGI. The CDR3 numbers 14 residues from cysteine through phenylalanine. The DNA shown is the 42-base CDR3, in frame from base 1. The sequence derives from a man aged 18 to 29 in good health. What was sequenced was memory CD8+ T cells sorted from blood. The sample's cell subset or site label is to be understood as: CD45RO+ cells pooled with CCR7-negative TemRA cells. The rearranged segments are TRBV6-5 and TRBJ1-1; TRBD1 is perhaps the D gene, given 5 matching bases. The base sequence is TGTGCCAGCAGTTACGGGACTTTGAACACTGAAGCTTTCTTT. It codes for CASSYGTLNTEAFF.